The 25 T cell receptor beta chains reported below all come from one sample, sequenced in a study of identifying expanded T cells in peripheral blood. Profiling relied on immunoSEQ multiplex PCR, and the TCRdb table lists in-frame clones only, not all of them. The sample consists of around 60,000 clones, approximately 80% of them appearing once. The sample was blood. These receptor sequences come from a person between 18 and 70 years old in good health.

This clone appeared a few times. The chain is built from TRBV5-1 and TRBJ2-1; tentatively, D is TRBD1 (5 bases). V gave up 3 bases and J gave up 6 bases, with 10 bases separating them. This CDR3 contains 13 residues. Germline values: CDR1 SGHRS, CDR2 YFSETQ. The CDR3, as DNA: TGCGCCAGCAGCTCACAGGATCTCAATGAGCAGTTCTTC. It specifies CASSSQDLNEQFF.

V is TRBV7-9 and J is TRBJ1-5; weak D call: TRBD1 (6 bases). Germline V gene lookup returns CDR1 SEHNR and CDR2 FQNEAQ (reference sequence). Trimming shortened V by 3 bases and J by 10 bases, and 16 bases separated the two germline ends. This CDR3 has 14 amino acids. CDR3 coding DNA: TGTGCCAGCAGCTTTTCGGGACAAAGTAATCCCCAGCATTTT. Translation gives CASSFSGQSNPQHF.

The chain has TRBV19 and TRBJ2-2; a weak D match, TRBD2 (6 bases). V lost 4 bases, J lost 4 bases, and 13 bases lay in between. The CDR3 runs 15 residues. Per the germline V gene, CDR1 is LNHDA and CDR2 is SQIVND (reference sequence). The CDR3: CASSTYGGPTGELFF. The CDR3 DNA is TGTGCCAGTAGTACCTACGGGGGACCCACCGGGGAGCTGTTTTTT. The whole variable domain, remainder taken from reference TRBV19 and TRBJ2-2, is DGGITQSPKYLFRKEGQNVTLSCEQNLNHDAMYWYRQDPGQGLRLIYYSQIVNDFQKGDIAEGYSVSREKKESFPLTVTSAQKNPTAFYLCASSTYGGPTGELFFGEGSRLTVL.

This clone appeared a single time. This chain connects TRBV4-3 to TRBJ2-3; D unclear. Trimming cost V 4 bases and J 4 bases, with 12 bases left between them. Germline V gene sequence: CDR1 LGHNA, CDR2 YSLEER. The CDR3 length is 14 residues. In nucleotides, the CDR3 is TGCGCCAGCAGCCCATGGACGAGCGCAGATACGCAGTATTTT. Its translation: CASSPWTSADTQYF.

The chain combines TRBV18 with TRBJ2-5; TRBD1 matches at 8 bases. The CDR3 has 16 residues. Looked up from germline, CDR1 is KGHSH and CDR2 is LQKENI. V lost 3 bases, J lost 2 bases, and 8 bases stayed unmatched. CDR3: CASSPMTGVGQETQYF. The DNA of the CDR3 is TGTGCCAGCTCACCGATGACAGGGGTGGGTCAAGAGACCCAGTACTTC. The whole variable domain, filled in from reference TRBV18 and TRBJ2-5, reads NAGVMQNPRHLVRRRGQEARLRCSPMKGHSHVYWYRQLPEEGLKFMVYLQKENIIDESGMPKERFSAEFPKEGPSILRIQQVVRGDSAAYFCASSPMTGVGQETQYFGPGTRLLVL.

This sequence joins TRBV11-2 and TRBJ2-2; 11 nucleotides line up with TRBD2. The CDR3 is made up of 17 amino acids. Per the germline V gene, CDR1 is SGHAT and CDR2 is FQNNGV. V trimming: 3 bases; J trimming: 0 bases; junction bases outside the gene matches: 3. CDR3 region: CASSFGTSGTNTGELFF. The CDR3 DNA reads TGTGCCAGCAGCTTCGGGACTAGCGGCACGAACACCGGGGAGCTGTTTTTT.

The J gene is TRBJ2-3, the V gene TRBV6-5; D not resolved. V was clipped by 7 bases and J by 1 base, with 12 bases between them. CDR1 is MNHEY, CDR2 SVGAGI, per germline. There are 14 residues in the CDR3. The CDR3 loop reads CASTQQIGTDTQYF. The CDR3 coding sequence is TGTGCCAGCACCCAGCAGATTGGCACAGATACGCAGTATTTT.

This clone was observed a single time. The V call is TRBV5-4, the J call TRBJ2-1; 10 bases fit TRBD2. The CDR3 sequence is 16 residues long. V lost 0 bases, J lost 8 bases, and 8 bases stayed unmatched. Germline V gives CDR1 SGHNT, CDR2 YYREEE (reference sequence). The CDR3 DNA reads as TGTGCCAGCAGCTTGGCCGGACTAGCGGTAAATGATGAGCAGTTCTTC. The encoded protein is CASSLAGLAVNDEQFF.

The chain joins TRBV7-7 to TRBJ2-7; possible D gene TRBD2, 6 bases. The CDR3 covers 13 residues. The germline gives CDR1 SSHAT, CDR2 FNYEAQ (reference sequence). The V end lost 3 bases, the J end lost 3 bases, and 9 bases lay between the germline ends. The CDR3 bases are TGTGCCAGCAGCTTGGGACTGAGCTACGAGCAGTACTTC. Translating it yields CASSLGLSYEQYF.

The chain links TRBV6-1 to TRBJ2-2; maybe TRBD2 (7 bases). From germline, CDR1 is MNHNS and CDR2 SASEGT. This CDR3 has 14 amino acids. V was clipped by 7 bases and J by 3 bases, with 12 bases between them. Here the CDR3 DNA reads TGTGCCAGCAACGGGGGGCAGGACACCGGGGAGCTGTTTTTT. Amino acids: CASNGGQDTGELFF.

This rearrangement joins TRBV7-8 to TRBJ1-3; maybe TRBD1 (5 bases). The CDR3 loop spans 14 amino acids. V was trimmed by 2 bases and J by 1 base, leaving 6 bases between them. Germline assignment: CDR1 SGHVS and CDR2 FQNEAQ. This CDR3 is CASSLTGSGNTIYF. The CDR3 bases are TGTGCCAGCAGCTTAACAGGATCTGGAAACACCATATATTTT.

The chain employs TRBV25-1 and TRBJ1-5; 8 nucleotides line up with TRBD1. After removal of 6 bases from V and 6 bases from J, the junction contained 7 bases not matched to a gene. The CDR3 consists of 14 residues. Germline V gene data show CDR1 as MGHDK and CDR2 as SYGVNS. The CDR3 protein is CASRKQGDGQPQHF. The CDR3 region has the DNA TGTGCCAGCAGAAAACAGGGGGATGGTCAGCCCCAGCATTTT.

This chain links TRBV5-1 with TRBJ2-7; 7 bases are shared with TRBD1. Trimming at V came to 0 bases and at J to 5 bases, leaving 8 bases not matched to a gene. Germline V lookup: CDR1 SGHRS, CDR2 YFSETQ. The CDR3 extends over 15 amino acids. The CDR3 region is CASSLGTGDLDEQYF. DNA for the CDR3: TGCGCCAGCAGCTTGGGGACAGGTGACTTGGACGAGCAGTACTTC.

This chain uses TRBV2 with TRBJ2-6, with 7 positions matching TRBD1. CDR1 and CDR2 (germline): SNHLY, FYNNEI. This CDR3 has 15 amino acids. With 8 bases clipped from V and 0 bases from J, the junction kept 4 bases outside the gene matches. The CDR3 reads CASRRQGSGANVLTF. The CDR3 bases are TGTGCCAGCCGGAGACAGGGCTCTGGGGCCAACGTCCTGACTTTC.

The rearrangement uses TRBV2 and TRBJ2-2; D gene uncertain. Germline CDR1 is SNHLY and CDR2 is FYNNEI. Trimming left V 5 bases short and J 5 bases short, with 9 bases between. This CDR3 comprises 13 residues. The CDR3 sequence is CASSSTMTGELFF. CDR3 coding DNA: TGTGCCAGCAGTTCCACTATGACCGGGGAGCTGTTTTTT.

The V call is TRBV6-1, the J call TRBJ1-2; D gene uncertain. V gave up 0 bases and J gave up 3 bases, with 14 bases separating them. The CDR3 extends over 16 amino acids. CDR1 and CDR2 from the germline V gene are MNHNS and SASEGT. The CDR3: CASSEASTREDYGYTF. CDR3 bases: TGTGCCAGCAGTGAAGCATCGACCCGCGAGGACTATGGCTACACCTTC.

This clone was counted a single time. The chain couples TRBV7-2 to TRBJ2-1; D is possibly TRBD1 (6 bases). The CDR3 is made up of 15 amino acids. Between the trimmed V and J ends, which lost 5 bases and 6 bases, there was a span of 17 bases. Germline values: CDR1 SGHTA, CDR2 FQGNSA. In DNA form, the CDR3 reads TGTGCCAGCAGCCTGATATACCAGACAGGCAATGAGCAGTTCTTC. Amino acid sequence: CASSLIYQTGNEQFF. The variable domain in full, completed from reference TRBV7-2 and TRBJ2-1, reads GAGVSQSPSNKVTEKGKDVELRCDPISGHTALYWYRQSLGQGLEFLIYFQGNSAPDKSGLPSDRFSAERTGGSVSTLTIQRTQQEDSAVYLCASSLIYQTGNEQFFGPGTRLTVL.

CDR3 nucleotide sequence: TGTGCCAGCAGACAAGGACAGAACTATGGCTACACCTTC. Amino acids: CASRQGQNYGYTF. The chain is built from TRBV2 and TRBJ1-2; D may be TRBD1 (6 bases). V gave up 6 bases and J gave up 2 bases, with 10 bases separating them. From germline, CDR1 is SNHLY and CDR2 FYNNEI. This CDR3 is built from 13 residues.

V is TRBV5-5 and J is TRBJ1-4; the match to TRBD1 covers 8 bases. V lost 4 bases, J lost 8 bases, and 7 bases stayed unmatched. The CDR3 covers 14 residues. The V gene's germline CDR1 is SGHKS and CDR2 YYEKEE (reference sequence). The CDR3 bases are TGTGCCAGCAGCCCCCGACAGGGGCAGGAAAAACTGTTTTTT. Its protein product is CASSPRQGQEKLFF.

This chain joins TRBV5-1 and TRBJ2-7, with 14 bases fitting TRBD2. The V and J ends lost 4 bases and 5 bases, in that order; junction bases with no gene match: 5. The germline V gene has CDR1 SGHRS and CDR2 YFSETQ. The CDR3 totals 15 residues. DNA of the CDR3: TGCGCCAGCAGCCCGGGACTAGCGGGAGTAAACGAGCAGTACTTC. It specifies CASSPGLAGVNEQYF.

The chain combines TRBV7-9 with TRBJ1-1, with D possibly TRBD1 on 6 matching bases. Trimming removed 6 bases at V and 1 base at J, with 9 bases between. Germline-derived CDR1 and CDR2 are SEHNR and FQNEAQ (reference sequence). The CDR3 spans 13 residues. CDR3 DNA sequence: TGTGCCAGCAGAGGGGGAGCGAACACTGAAGCTTTCTTT. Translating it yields CASRGGANTEAFF.

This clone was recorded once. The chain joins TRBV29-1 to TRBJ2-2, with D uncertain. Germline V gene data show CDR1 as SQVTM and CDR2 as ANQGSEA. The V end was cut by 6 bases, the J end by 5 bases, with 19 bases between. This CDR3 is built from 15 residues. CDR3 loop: CSVRPQDSYTGELFF. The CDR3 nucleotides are TGCAGCGTCCGACCACAAGACTCCTATACCGGGGAGCTGTTTTTT.

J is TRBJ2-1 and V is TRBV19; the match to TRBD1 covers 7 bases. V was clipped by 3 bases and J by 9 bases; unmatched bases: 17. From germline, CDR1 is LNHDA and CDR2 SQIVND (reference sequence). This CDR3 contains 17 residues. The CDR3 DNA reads TGTGCCAGTAGTATTGGGTTTTCGAGACAGGGTGTCGGTGAGCAGTTCTTC. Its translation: CASSIGFSRQGVGEQFF.

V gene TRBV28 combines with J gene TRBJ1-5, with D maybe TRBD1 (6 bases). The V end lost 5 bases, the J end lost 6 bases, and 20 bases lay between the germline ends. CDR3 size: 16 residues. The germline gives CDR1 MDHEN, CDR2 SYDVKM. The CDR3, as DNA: TGTGCCAGCAGTCCCTCGACGGGGGCCGGGGGTCAGCCCCAGCATTTT. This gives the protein CASSPSTGAGGQPQHF. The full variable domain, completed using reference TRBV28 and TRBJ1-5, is DVKVTQSSRYLVKRTGEKVFLECVQDMDHENMFWYRQDPGLGLRLIYFSYDVKMKEKGDIPEGYSVSREKKERFSLILESASTNQTSMYLCASSPSTGAGGQPQHFGDGTRLSIL.

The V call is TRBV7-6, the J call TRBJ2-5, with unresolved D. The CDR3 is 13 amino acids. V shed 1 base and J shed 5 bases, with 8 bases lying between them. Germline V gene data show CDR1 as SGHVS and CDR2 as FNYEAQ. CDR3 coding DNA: TGTGCCAGCAGCTTAGATCCCCGGGAGACCCAGTACTTC. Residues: CASSLDPRETQYF. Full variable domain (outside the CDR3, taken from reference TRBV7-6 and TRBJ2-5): GAGVSQSPRYKVTKRGQDVALRCDPISGHVSLYWYRQALGQGPEFLTYFNYEAQQDKSGLPNDRFSAERPEGSISTLTIQRTEQRDSAMYRCASSLDPRETQYFGPGTRLLVL.